Listed below are T cell receptor beta chains from one sample, sequenced in a study of identical twins. TCRdb redid the calling of the 5' RACE reads with MiXCR, one entry per CDR3 protein. The table shows fewer than 650,000 distinct CDR3 sequences, with just under 10% occurring only once. These data were likewise used in another study, on yellow fever vaccine responses in identical twins.

Sequencing used PBMCs. Receptors were obtained from a woman in her late teens or twenties in good health. CDR3s include the opening cysteine and the closing phenylalanine or tryptophan. The D gene is left open where the match is weak.

D gene | J gene | V gene | CDR3 length | CDR3 protein
NA | TRBJ2-7 | TRBV12-3/TRBV12-4 | 13 | CASRENPGYEQYF
TRBD2 | TRBJ2-1 | TRBV7-6 | 15 | CASSLTGGTYNEQFF
NA | TRBJ2-7 | TRBV5-1 | 13 | CASSLDGVDEQYF
NA | TRBJ2-5 | TRBV28 | 14 | CASSSNTGLQTQYF
TRBD1 | TRBJ2-3 | TRBV10-3 | 17 | CAISSGKTGGITDTQYF
TRBD1 | TRBJ2-3 | TRBV6-2/TRBV6-3 | 17 | CASSSTRTGLSQDTQYF
NA | TRBJ2-2 | TRBV18 | 16 | CASSRIQVENTGELFF
TRBD2 | TRBJ2-1 | TRBV20-1 | 15 | CSASPWSGSYNEQFF
NA | TRBJ2-3 | TRBV4-1 | 14 | CASSRSGRTDTQYF
TRBD1 | TRBJ2-7 | TRBV7-2 | 14 | CASSLAARGYEQYF
TRBD2 | TRBJ2-5 | TRBV5-1 | 16 | CASRPPGLAGGETQYF
NA | TRBJ2-6 | TRBV20-1 | 14 | CSASYGVWANVLTF
NA | TRBJ1-3 | TRBV28 | 14 | CASSLGKRGNTIYF
NA | TRBJ2-5 | TRBV25-1 | 14 | CASSEFGNQETQYF
NA | TRBJ1-1 | TRBV10-2 | 11 | CARGREFEAFF
TRBD1 | TRBJ2-3 | TRBV7-9 | 12 | CASSSGQGTQYF
TRBD2 | TRBJ2-1 | TRBV11-2 | 20 | CASSLGSLAGALSSYNEQFF
NA | TRBJ2-3 | TRBV11-2 | 16 | CASSRGGGLSTDTQYF
NA | TRBJ2-2 | TRBV7-9 | 14 | CASSLNRETGELFF
NA | TRBJ2-5 | TRBV10-3 | 16 | CAISESLTGSGETQYF
NA | TRBJ2-7 | TRBV18 | 14 | CASSVLPGIDEQYF
NA | TRBJ2-2 | TRBV24-1 | 15 | CATSDFPGNTGELFF
NA | TRBJ1-1 | TRBV21-1 | 14 | CASSIGGANTEAFF
NA | TRBJ2-7 | TRBV30 | 14 | CAWSVPGLSYEQYF
NA | TRBJ2-1 | TRBV18 | 18 | CASSPLGGQFGAYNEQFF
NA | TRBJ2-7 | TRBV7-2 | 15 | CASSLGASQAYEQYF